This entry is about one TCR beta chain. This clone's antigen is unknown. Per-base quality was not reported, and no clone a single base away is much larger than it. The record originates from a study of T cells in Graves' hyperthyroidism and ophthalmopathy (dated by TCRdb to the late 2010s). Broadly, across the study: Peripheral blood samples were taken at the time of initial diagnosis, prior to any treatment. TCR V-J signatures able to tell the groups apart were searched for in a discovery cohort of 90 to 100 patients, of whom more than 40 had Graves' ophthalmopathy and about 60 had stable Graves' hyperthyroidism. An independent validation cohort of fewer than 20 hyperthyroidism patients and 17 patients who later progressed to ophthalmopathy tested prospective prediction of ophthalmopathy. The approximately 100 discovery patients were randomly divided into training and test sets at a 7:3 ratio. The study also compared thyroid tissue and blood T-cell repertoires from about six Graves' hyperthyroidism patients. After blood sampling, hyperthyroidism patients were treated with methimazole at a starting dose of 30 mg daily, and ophthalmopathy patients were treated with high-dose intravenous methylprednisolone. TCR Vbeta CDR3 sequencing of around 130 peripheral blood samples (more than 40 ophthalmopathy, approximately 80 hyperthyroidism and roughly 17 progressor patients) is reported in the paper. General findings and caveats noted by the study authors: Most expanded thyroid clonotypes (frequency above 0.001) were also found in blood, which suggests that blood repertoires may mirror thyroid immune responses. In validation, the model predicted progression to ophthalmopathy a median of 6.5 months before onset, with over 60% sensitivity and about 72% specificity. Ophthalmopathy was separated from stable hyperthyroidism by a 13 V-J signature model, with 87.88% sensitivity and approximately 84% specificity obtained in cross-validation and 80%/75% obtained in testing. Sample size was not statistically predetermined, and investigators were not blinded to group allocation.

Graves' hyperthyroidism was defined as stable when no progression to ophthalmopathy occurred over 18 months of follow-up. The hyperthyroidism patients were between 18 and 65 years old and newly diagnosed, with a disease duration of less than 2 months. The study excluded patients with uncontrolled infections, other autoimmune diseases, pregnancy or lactation. Diagnoses were established on the basis of clinical symptoms, serum thyroxine and TRAb, thyroid ultrasound, and orbital computed tomography. PBMCs were isolated from 8 to 10 ml of fresh peripheral blood by Ficoll-Paque density gradient centrifugation. Total RNA was extracted using Trizol reagent, and RNA quality was assessed on an Agilent 2100 Bioanalyzer. The TCR beta CDR3 regions were amplified from RNA transcripts. The first round of RT-PCR for the TCR CDR3 was performed with the HTBI primer set and the Qiagen OneStep RT-PCR kit. The libraries were constructed in a second round of multiplex PCR and then size-selected and purified. Paired-end sequencing of the libraries was performed with 100 bp reads on an Illumina HiSeq2000. The paper's processing steps were these. Raw data were processed with SOAPnuke, discarding reads with adapters, uncalled bases, mean Phred below 15, or no exact constant-primer or identifier match. COPE v1.2.5 was used to merge the high-quality paired reads, and each unique nucleotide sequence was defined as a clonotype. MiTCR v1.1 was used to align the clonotypes against IMGT TRBV, TRBD and TRBJ reference segments. Only V-J combinations with frequency above 0.0001, covering 98% to 99.2% of repertoires, were analysed. A TCS score was defined as the ratio between F50 (clonal expansion) and ExV (chaos), using BLOSUM62-based TCRdist between CDR3 peptides within each V-J. Welch's t-statistics and random forest reduced around 520 V-J features to 13, which were used in a naive Bayes classifier (R e1071). The similarity between thyroid and blood repertoires was quantified using the Morisita-Horn index. TCRdb took the public reads, trimmed them with fastp at Q25, ran MiXCR for clone calling and kept in-frame beta chains. Rows matching on CDR3 protein sequence are summarized as one entry with the most common DNA and genes. The V and J calls come from TCRdb's annotation, not from the publication. The sample has hundreds of thousands of distinct CDR3 sequences on record, around 39% of them singletons. Approximately 8.7% of the sample is taken by the ten largest.

Sequencing was done on a sample of blood. The TCR comes from a man aged 18 to 30 with Graves' hyperthyroidism.

Here is the DNA: TGTGCCAGCAGTTTCGCGTCGGCAAATTCACCCCTCCACTTT. This translates into CASSFASANSPLHF. The chain was built from TRBV12-3 or TRBV12-4 and TRBJ1-6, with no reliable assignment of the D segment. Trimming removed 3 bases from V and 7 bases from J, leaving 10 bases between the germline ends. The CDR3 goes from the cysteine to the phenylalanine over 14 residues. Left in the record is the CDR3 DNA by itself, 42 bases read in frame from the first base.